This TCR beta chain was documented in a study of T-cell memory formation after mild COVID-19. TCRdb used MiXCR to reprocess the 5' RACE reads, holding one entry per CDR3 protein. The sample comprises 300,000 or so distinct CDR3 sequences, 15% to 20% of which are singletons, and 22% rests with the top ten. This clonotype has only a few counts. What it binds is unknown. Germline CDR1 reads SGHVS; CDR2 reads FNYEAQ. The CDR3 loop spans 18 amino acids. The V segment lost 0 bases and the J segment 0 bases; nucleotides outside the gene matches: 6. Study-level results: That cross-reactive memory joined was suggested by some responding clones appearing in pre-infection memory.

This chain uses TRBV7-6 with TRBJ2-1; TRBD2 matches at 9 bases. The receptor's source is a young man who had mild COVID-19 (a few samples of this study predate the infection). Cell type and time point are not known. What was sequenced was PBMCs or a T cell subset sorted from them (not recorded which). The CDR3 coding sequence is TGTGCCAGCAGCTTAGCGGGTCTAGCGGGGCTCTCCTACAATGAGCAGTTCTTC. Protein: CASSLAGLAGLSYNEQFF.